Included here is one TCR beta chain sequence, with context. The antigen is unknown. Constant-region reverse primers amplified full-length variable regions, followed by semi-nested Nested Universal Primer A PCR. TCRdb analysed the 5' RACE reads with MiXCR anew, one entry per CDR3 protein. The sample has about 5,700 distinct CDR3 sequences; roughly 34% are singletons. Findings and limits, study-wide: The larger-cohort validation was restricted to a single TCR beta V-J rearrangement rather than whole repertoires. Tumor Treg TCRs overlapped most with tumor naive CD4+ cells.

Purified naive CD4+ T cells were depleted of CD25+ Tregs. With 0 bases clipped from V and 5 bases from J, the junction kept 15 bases outside the gene matches. The V gene's germline CDR1 is SGHTA and CDR2 FQGTGA. This CDR3 is built from 20 residues. The gene calls are TRBV7-3 and TRBJ2-2; the match to TRBD2 covers 10 bases. The source material was naive CD4+ T cells sorted from a lymph node. Stated subset: naive CD4+ T cells, CD4+CD45RA+CD25-. The source of this sequence is a female donor with breast cancer. The CDR3 protein is CASSLTPPLAGDVETGELFF. CDR3 DNA sequence: TGTGCCAGCAGCTTAACGCCGCCCCTAGCGGGAGACGTTGAAACCGGGGAGCTGTTTTTT.